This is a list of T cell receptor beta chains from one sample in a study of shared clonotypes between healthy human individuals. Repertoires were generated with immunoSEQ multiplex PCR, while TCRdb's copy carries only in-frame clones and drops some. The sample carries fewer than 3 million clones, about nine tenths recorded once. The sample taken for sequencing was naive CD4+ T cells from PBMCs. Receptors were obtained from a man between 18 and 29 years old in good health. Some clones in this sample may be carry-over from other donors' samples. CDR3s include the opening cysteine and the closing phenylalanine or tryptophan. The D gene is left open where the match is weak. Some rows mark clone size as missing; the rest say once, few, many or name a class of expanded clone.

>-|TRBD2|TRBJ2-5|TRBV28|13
CAGRTSGKETQYF
TGTGCCGGAAGGACTAGCGGGAAAGAGACCCAGTACTTC
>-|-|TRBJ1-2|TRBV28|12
CASSRSSYGYTF
TGTGCCAGCAGCCGCTCGAGCTATGGCTACACCTTC
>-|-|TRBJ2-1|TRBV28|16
CASSTLGSSSYNEQFF
TGTGCCAGCAGTACCCTGGGTAGTAGCTCCTACAATGAGCAGTTCTTC
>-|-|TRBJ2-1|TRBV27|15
CASSEPASSYNEQFF
TGTGCCAGCAGTGAGCCAGCGAGCTCCTACAATGAGCAGTTCTTC
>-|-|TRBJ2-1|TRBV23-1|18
CASSQYTGSSGSYNEQFF
TGCGCCAGCAGTCAATACACAGGGTCTTCGGGCTCCTACAATGAGCAGTTCTTC
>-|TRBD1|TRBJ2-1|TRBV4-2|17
CASSQDPGQGAYNEQFF
TGTGCCAGCAGCCAAGATCCGGGACAGGGGGCCTACAATGAGCAGTTCTTC
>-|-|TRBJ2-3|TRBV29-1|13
CSVVVLGSDTQYF
TGCAGCGTTGTAGTACTAGGGTCAGATACGCAGTATTTT
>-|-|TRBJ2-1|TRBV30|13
CAWSGPPYNEQFF
TGTGCCTGGAGCGGTCCCCCCTACAATGAGCAGTTCTTC
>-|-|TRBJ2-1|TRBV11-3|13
CASSPRHHGEQFF
TGTGCCAGCAGCCCGCGTCACCACGGTGAGCAGTTCTTC
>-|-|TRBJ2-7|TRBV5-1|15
CASSLSGTGPYEQYF
TGCGCCAGCAGCCTCTCTGGTACAGGGCCCTACGAGCAGTACTTC
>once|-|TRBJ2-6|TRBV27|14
CASSLYSGANVLTF
TGTGCCAGCAGTTTATACTCTGGGGCCAACGTCCTGACTTTC
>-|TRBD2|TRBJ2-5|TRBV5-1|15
CASSLVSAGVRTQYF
TGCGCCAGCAGCTTGGTCTCAGCGGGAGTACGGACCCAGTACTTC
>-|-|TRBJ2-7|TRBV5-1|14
CASKSFSRGNEQYF
TGCGCCAGCAAGTCTTTCTCCCGAGGCAACGAGCAGTACTTC
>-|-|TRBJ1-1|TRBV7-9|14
CASSLGGGRTEAFF
TGTGCCAGCAGCTTAGGGGGAGGGAGGACTGAAGCTTTCTTT
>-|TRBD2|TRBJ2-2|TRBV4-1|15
CASSQGLAIRGELFF
TGCGCCAGCAGCCAGGGACTAGCGATACGCGGGGAGCTGTTTTTT
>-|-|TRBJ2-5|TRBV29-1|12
CSVLPQEETQYF
TGCAGCGTTCTGCCCCAGGAAGAGACCCAGTACTTC
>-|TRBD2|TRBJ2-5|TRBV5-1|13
CASTNSGAETQYF
TGCGCCAGCACGAACAGCGGGGCGGAGACCCAGTACTTC
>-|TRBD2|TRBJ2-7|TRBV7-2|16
CASSFRVTSGPYEQYF
TGTGCCAGCAGCTTTAGGGTGACTAGCGGTCCCTACGAGCAGTACTTC
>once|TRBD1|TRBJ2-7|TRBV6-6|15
CASSYSGQGTYEQYF
TGTGCCAGCAGTTACTCGGGACAGGGAACCTACGAGCAGTACTTC
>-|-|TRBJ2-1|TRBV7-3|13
CASSLGGPPPPFF
TGTGCCAGCAGCTTAGGGGGTCCTCCACCCCCGTTCTTC
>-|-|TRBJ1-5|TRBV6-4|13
CASSESSNQPQHF
TGTGCCAGCAGTGAAAGTAGCAATCAGCCCCAGCATTTT
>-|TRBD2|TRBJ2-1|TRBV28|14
CASSTSAPGGEQFF
TGTGCCAGCAGCACTAGCGCTCCTGGAGGTGAGCAGTTCTTC
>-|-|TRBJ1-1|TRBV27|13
CASSLTVNTEAFF
TGTGCCAGCAGTTTGACGGTGAACACTGAAGCTTTCTTT
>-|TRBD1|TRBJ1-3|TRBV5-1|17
CASSLDPQGLGGNTIYF
TGCGCCAGCAGCTTGGATCCACAGGGGCTCGGAGGAAACACCATATATTTT
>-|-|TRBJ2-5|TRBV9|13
CASSRASQETQYF
TGTGCCAGCAGTCGGGCCTCCCAAGAGACCCAGTACTTC
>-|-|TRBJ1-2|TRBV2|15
CASSDKGGHNYGYTF
TGTGCCAGCAGTGATAAGGGGGGGCATAACTATGGCTACACCTTC
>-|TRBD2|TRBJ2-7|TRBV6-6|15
CASRPGLAGGDEQYF
TGTGCCAGCAGGCCGGGACTAGCGGGAGGTGACGAGCAGTACTTC
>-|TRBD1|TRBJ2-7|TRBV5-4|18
CASSLDGRGPSRTYEQYF
TGTGCCAGCAGCTTGGACGGCAGGGGGCCAAGTAGAACCTACGAGCAGTACTTC
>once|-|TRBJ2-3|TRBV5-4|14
CAIGTRGNTDTQYF
TGTGCCATCGGAACCAGGGGAAACACAGATACGCAGTATTTT
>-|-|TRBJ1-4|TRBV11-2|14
CASSLVAGARKLFF
TGTGCCAGCAGCTTAGTTGCGGGGGCGCGTAAACTGTTTTTT
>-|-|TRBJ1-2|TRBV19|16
CASSIGQGFSNYGYTF
TGTGCCAGTAGTATAGGGCAAGGGTTTTCTAACTATGGCTACACCTTC
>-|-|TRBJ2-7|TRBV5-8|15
CASSLTGTAGDEQYF
TGTGCCAGCAGCCTAACCGGGACGGCTGGAGACGAGCAGTACTTC
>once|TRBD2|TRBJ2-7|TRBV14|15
CASSRTSGDSYEQYF
TGTGCCAGCAGCCGAACTAGCGGGGACTCCTACGAGCAGTACTTC
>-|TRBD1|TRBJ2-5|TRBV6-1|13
CASRTGNRETQYF
TGTGCCAGCAGGACAGGGAATCGAGAGACCCAGTACTTC
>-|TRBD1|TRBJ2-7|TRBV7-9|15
CASSYGTGLRDEQYF
TGTGCCAGCAGCTACGGGACAGGGCTGAGAGACGAGCAGTACTTC
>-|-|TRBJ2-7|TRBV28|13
CASSSGTLYEQYF
TGTGCCAGCAGTTCCGGGACCCTCTACGAGCAGTACTTC
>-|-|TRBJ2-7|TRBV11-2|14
CASQLTGTLYEQYF
TGTGCCAGCCAGCTTACAGGGACCCTATACGAGCAGTACTTC
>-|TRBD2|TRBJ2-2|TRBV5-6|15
CASSLGGRASGELFF
TGTGCCAGCAGCTTGGGCGGGAGGGCATCCGGGGAGCTGTTTTTT
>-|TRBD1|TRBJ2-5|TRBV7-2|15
CASSLGGQGRETQYF
TGTGCCAGCAGCTTAGGAGGACAGGGCCGAGAGACCCAGTACTTC
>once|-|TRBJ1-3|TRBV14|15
CASSQDWGLGNTIYF
TGTGCCAGCAGCCAAGATTGGGGTCTTGGAAACACCATATATTTT
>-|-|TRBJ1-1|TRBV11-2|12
CASSLGGPEAFF
TGTGCCAGCAGCTTAGGGGGCCCTGAAGCTTTCTTT
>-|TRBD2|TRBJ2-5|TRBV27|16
CASSLGQRTSQETQYF
TGTGCCAGCAGTTTAGGGCAACGGACTAGTCAAGAGACCCAGTACTTC
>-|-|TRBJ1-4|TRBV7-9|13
CASSPGGIEKLFF
TGTGCCAGCAGCCCGGGGGGGATTGAAAAACTGTTTTTT
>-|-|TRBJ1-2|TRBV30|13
CAWSGPGGYGYTF
TGTGCCTGGAGTGGCCCGGGGGGCTATGGCTACACCTTC